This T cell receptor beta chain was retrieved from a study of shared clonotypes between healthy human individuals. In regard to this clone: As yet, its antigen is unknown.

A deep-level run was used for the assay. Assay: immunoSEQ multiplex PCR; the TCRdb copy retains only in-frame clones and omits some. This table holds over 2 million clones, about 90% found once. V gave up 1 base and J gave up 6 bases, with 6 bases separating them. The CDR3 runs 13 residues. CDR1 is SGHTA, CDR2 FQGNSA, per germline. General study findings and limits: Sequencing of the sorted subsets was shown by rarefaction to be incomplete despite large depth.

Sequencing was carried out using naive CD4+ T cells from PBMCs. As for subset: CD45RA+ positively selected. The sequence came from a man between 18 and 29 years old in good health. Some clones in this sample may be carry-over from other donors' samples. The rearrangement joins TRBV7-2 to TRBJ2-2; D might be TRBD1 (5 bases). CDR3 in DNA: TGTGCCAGCAGCTTAGAGGGGCCCGGGGAGCTGTTTTTT. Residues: CASSLEGPGELFF.